This passage covers 16 T cell receptor beta chains from one sample sequenced in a study of cytomegalovirus exposure and HLA in healthy donors. Primers: 60 Vbeta forward and 13 Jbeta reverse. Generated by immunoSEQ multiplex PCR, the TCRdb table keeps only in-frame clones and is missing some. The sample lists 130,000 or so clones; 60% to 85% were seen once. The specimen was PBMCs. Receptor source: a woman between 35 and 50 years old in good health and CMV-seropositive.

This sequence joins TRBV6-1 and TRBJ2-7; 9 bases agree with TRBD2. The CDR3 contains 17 residues. Looked up from germline, CDR1 is MNHNS and CDR2 is SASEGT. V was clipped by 0 bases and J by 2 bases; unmatched bases: 8. The CDR3 sequence is CASSEAGWASGAYEQYF. The CDR3 DNA sequence: TGTGCCAGCAGTGAAGCGGGGTGGGCTAGCGGGGCCTACGAGCAGTACTTC.

The chain uses TRBV6-4 and TRBJ2-3, with 7 bases matching TRBD1. CDR1 and CDR2 from the germline V gene are MRHNA and SNTAGT. The CDR3 has 16 residues. V lost 7 bases, J lost 0 bases, and 10 bases stayed unmatched. The CDR3 coding sequence is TGTGCCAGCAAGCAAACCGGGACAGCTAGCACAGATACGCAGTATTTT. Translating gives CASKQTGTASTDTQYF.

The chain uses TRBV28 and TRBJ2-2; maybe TRBD2 (6 bases). Per germline, CDR1 MDHEN and CDR2 SYDVKM. The CDR3 has 14 amino acids. Trimming cost V 6 bases and J 7 bases, with 15 bases left between them. CDR3 DNA sequence: TGTGCCAGCAGCCCGCGGGGTTACGGCGGGGAGCTGTTTTTT. It yields the protein CASSPRGYGGELFF.

The chain joins TRBV5-1 to TRBJ2-1; 11 bases fit TRBD1. The CDR3 covers 16 residues. Germline trimming cut 5 bases from V and 8 bases from J; bases unmatched to any gene: 12. Germline V gives CDR1 SGHRS, CDR2 YFSETQ. The DNA for the CDR3 is TGCGCCAGCAGTAGGATAACCGGGACAGGGGGAGATGAGCAGTTCTTC. Translation: CASSRITGTGGDEQFF.

This clone came up a few times. The rearrangement links TRBV11-2 to TRBJ2-2; 9 bases map to TRBD2. The CDR3 runs to 16 residues. Per the germline V gene, CDR1 is SGHAT and CDR2 is FQNNGV. After removal of 5 bases from V and 3 bases from J, the junction contained 7 bases not matched to a gene. CDR3 bases: TGTGCCAGCAGCCCCCTAGGCGGGAGGGACACCGGGGAGCTGTTTTTT. Translating it yields CASSPLGGRDTGELFF.

This chain uses TRBV6-4 with TRBJ2-3; 10 bases are shared with TRBD2. Unmatched junction bases numbered 2, after V lost 4 bases and J lost 1 base. This CDR3 spans 15 amino acids. Germline CDR1 is MRHNA and CDR2 is SNTAGT. CDR3 nucleotide sequence: TGTGCCAGCAGTGTTCTAGCGGGGGGCACAGATACGCAGTATTTT. Protein sequence: CASSVLAGGTDTQYF.

The sample holds a few counts of this clone. The genes are TRBV5-1 and TRBJ1-5; a weak D match, TRBD1 (5 bases). Germline V gene data show CDR1 as SGHRS and CDR2 as YFSETQ. There are 13 residues in the CDR3. The ends were cut back, 2 bases at V and 7 bases at J, with 10 bases in the middle. The CDR3 protein is CASSLLGGQPQHF. The DNA for the CDR3 is TGCGCCAGCAGCTTATTGGGGGGACAGCCCCAGCATTTT.

In the case of this clone: Other DNA sequences in this specimen translate into the identical CDR3. The chain recombines TRBV4-3 with TRBJ1-1; tentative D call: TRBD1 (6 bases). The germline V gene has CDR1 LGHNA and CDR2 YSLEER. The CDR3 is made up of 13 amino acids. Between the trimmed V and J ends, which lost 3 bases and 4 bases, there was a span of 9 bases. The CDR3 reads CASSQIQGTEAFF. In nucleotides, the CDR3 is TGCGCCAGCAGCCAGATACAGGGCACTGAAGCTTTCTTT.

This clone has just a few counts. This sequence joins TRBV7-2 and TRBJ1-1; D might be TRBD1 (5 bases). The CDR3 is 14 amino acids. Germline lookup yields CDR1 SGHTA and CDR2 FQGNSA. Deletions cut 1 base from V and 1 base from J, with 7 bases between. CDR3 residues: CASSLGQSNTEAFF. CDR3 in DNA: TGTGCCAGCAGCTTAGGACAGTCGAACACTGAAGCTTTCTTT. The variable domain in full, completed from reference TRBV7-2 and TRBJ1-1, reads GAGVSQSPSNKVTEKGKDVELRCDPISGHTALYWYRQSLGQGLEFLIYFQGNSAPDKSGLPSDRFSAERTGGSVSTLTIQRTQQEDSAVYLCASSLGQSNTEAFFGQGTRLTVV.

V is TRBV2 and J is TRBJ1-1; D is undetermined. The CDR3 sequence is 14 residues long. Trimming left V 6 bases short and J 0 bases short, with 11 bases between. Germline assignment: CDR1 SNHLY and CDR2 FYNNEI. CDR3 sequence: CASRERVVNTEAFF. The DNA of the CDR3 is TGTGCCAGCAGGGAGAGGGTTGTGAACACTGAAGCTTTCTTT.

This chain uses TRBV29-1 with TRBJ2-7; 11 bases map to TRBD1. The CDR3 covers 12 residues. With 3 bases clipped from V and 7 bases from J, the junction kept 2 bases outside the gene matches. CDR1 is SQVTM, CDR2 ANQGSEA, per germline. The CDR3 nucleotides read TGCAGCGTTGACCGGGACAGGGGGGAGCAGTACTTC. Its protein is CSVDRDRGEQYF.

CDR3 in DNA: TGTGCCAGTAGTACCCGGGTTGGAACCTACGAGCAGTACTTC. The encoded protein is CASSTRVGTYEQYF. The chain carries TRBV19 and TRBJ2-7, with unresolved D. This CDR3 is built from 14 residues. Germline CDR1 LNHDA, CDR2 SQIVND (reference sequence). V was shortened by 4 bases and J by 2 bases, with 12 bases between the two germline ends.

The chain joins TRBV14 to TRBJ2-3; no clear D gene. This CDR3 is 14 amino acids long. CDR1 is SGHDN and CDR2 is FVKESK in the germline V gene. V shed 0 bases and J shed 7 bases, with 11 bases lying between them. The CDR3 reads CASSQDMRQHTQYF. In nucleotides, the CDR3 is TGTGCCAGCAGCCAAGATATGCGCCAACATACGCAGTATTTT.

The chain carries TRBV6-6 and TRBJ2-7, with TRBD1 matching 7 bases. Germline lookup yields CDR1 MNHNY and CDR2 SVGAGI (reference sequence). The CDR3 sequence is 14 residues long. V lost 7 bases to trimming and J lost 2 bases; unmatched junction nucleotides: 8. Here the CDR3 reads CASTSGQGAYEQYF. As DNA, the CDR3 is TGTGCCAGCACGTCTGGCCAGGGGGCCTACGAGCAGTACTTC.

The V and J genes are TRBV7-3 and TRBJ2-3; 7 nucleotides agree with TRBD1. Germline assignment: CDR1 SGHTA and CDR2 FQGTGA. V lost 1 base, J lost 6 bases, and 16 bases stayed unmatched. This CDR3 contains 18 residues. CDR3 DNA: TGTGCCAGCAGCTTAATAGGTTTGCAGGGGGAGACACGGGATACGCAGTATTTT. Amino acid sequence: CASSLIGLQGETRDTQYF.

The CDR3 spells CASSPPQDNEQFF. CDR3 bases: TGTGCCAGCTCACCCCCACAGGACAATGAGCAGTTCTTC. V and J are TRBV18 and TRBJ2-1; D may be TRBD1 (5 bases). Germline lookup yields CDR1 KGHSH and CDR2 LQKENI. Between the trimmed V and J ends, which lost 3 bases and 5 bases, there was a span of 8 bases. The CDR3 runs 13 residues.